Given below is one TCR beta chain in context. The data were taken from a study of shared clonotypes between healthy human individuals. Germline assignment: CDR1 SNHLY and CDR2 FYNNEI. Trimming removed 1 base at V and 12 bases at J, with 13 bases between. The CDR3 extends over 12 amino acids. The assay was immunoSEQ multiplex PCR, and TCRdb's table has in-frame clones only and misses some. The sample records 2 million to 3 million clones, just over 90% being singletons. This sequence joins TRBV2 and TRBJ2-7, with D maybe TRBD1 (7 bases). This TCR derives from a young man in good health. Sequencing was carried out using naive CD4+ T cells sorted from blood. Subset in this sample: CD45RA+ positively selected. CDR3 region: CASSEEAGGLYF. The DNA for the CDR3 is TGTGCCAGCAGTGAAGAGGCAGGGGGACTGTACTTC.